This T cell receptor (beta chain) was sequenced in a study of shared clonotypes between healthy human individuals (dated by TCRdb to about 2020). Turning to the overall study: A few men and a couple of women, aged 18 to 49 years, made up the cohort. To estimate repertoire size and how much clonotype sharing occurs between individuals, the study deeply sequenced the blood TCR repertoires of five or six healthy adults. Per donor, three plates each were used for CD4 naive and CD4 memory, two for CD8 naive, and one for CD8 memory. Each donor's leukapheresis produced roughly between roughly 0.85 and 10 billion PBMCs. To increase sequencing depth and limit assay-specific biases, different laboratories used diverse techniques to prepare libraries and sequence TCR repertoires.

Concerning this clone: Its antigen specificity is not known. No base quality values were provided; no much bigger clone lies one nucleotide off.

TCR CDR3 regions were amplified from genomic DNA by multiplex PCR using the deep immunoSEQ assay. Extracted genomic DNA from each cell subset was spread evenly across all wells of several immunoSEQ 96-well plates, with each plate serving as a replicate. Each replicate PCR for sorted subsets received approximately 200 ng genomic DNA, equal to about 30,000 T cell genomes. The purified libraries were quantified using a Qubit 3.0 fluorometer, sized with a Bioanalyzer 2100, and then quantified again using the KAPA Library Quantification kit. Each immunoSEQ 96-well plate was sequenced on its own single-read 150-cycle Illumina NextSeq 550 flow cell. As for the authors' bioinformatics: Because the immunoSEQ output held only junctional sequences and lacked quality scores, the filtering could not match the filtering applied to full-length reads. To assign V/J genes and CDR3, sequences were annotated against IMGT germline references using PyIR, a Python wrapper for IgBLAST v1.9. Reads with weak V/J assignments (E-value above 1e-6), missing CDR3, stop codons, out-of-frame junctions, or ambiguous translated residues were removed. A V3J clonotype was defined by an identical inferred V gene, J gene, and CDR3 amino acid sequence. To compute the percentage overlap between repertoires, the number of shared unique clonotypes was divided by the size of the smaller repertoire. Repertoire richness was assessed with RTK rarefaction, the Chao1 estimator, and Recon v2.1 estimates of unobserved clonotypes. For all TCRbeta clonotypes obtained by the gDNA method from a handful of donors, generation probabilities were computed with OLGA. In TCRdb, the immuneACCESS table is reduced to in-frame sequences with V and J assigned. These tables do not hold every clone; where another copy was compared, an unresolved V gene accounts for under half, and the others remain unexplained. V and J calls and clone size are given by that table; D and trimming were obtained from the DNA. The sample table records some 1.4 million clones; roughly 96% of these occur just once. The top ten clones comprise 0.95% to 1.5% of the sample.

Donors were healthy HIV-negative adults with no recently reported acute infections or vaccinations. All donors were Caucasian adults living in Nashville, Tennessee, USA. CD4+ T cells were enriched by magnetic negative selection; naive cells were then positively selected on CD45RA, and the negative fraction formed the memory subset. After blood collection by leukapheresis, PBMCs were isolated using Ficoll-Histopaque density gradient centrifugation and then cryopreserved in the vapor phase of liquid nitrogen. Analytical flow cytometry was used to check the purity and quantity of every magnetically sorted T cell population. Genomic DNA was isolated from every sorted fraction and measured by UV absorbance on a Nanodrop 2000c. Summary of the overall study and its limitations: Even with the large sequencing depth, rarefaction of the sorted-subset datasets indicated that sequencing was incomplete. Larger estimated clonotype richness was generally found for naive subsets than for memory subsets. Because the study included only a small number of donors, the genetic and exposure-history diversity represented was limited. Compared with non-shared clonotypes, the clonotypes found in all four sorted-subset donors had higher generation probabilities. Approximately 5% of naive CD4, roughly 3.6% of naive CD8, approximately 2% of memory CD4, and over 0.35% of memory CD8 clonotypes were shared across four donors. Based on pairwise subsampling, the degree of clonotype sharing among donors was expected to be affected by sequencing depth. Sampling was restricted to blood, and TCR repertoires in tissues likely differ from the TCR repertoires found in blood.

The CDR3 sequence holds 14 residues, the cysteine and phenylalanine included. Just the 42-base CDR3 DNA is kept, in frame starting at base 1. V is cut back by 4 bases and J by 5 bases, with 8 bases in the junction unmatched. CDR1 is given as LNHDA and CDR2 as SQIVND, both from the germline V gene (reference sequence). Rearrangement joined TRBV19 to TRBJ2-7, with 7 bases in between that match TRBD1. Sequencing was done on a sample of naive CD4+ T cells sorted from blood. What this sample's cell subset or site label stands for: CD45RA+ positively selected. This TCR was sampled from a man aged 25-45 years in good health. The CDR3 reads CASSTRQGMDEQYF. In nucleotide form, the sequence is TGTGCCAGTAGTACCCGACAGGGTATGGACGAGCAGTACTTC.